This TCR beta chain stems from a study of regulatory T cells in long-lasting Graves disease. To make TCR beta libraries, researchers used iRepertoire HTBI primers and Arm-PCR of CDR3 regions. In TCRdb, the multiplex PCR reads were re-called with MiXCR into one record per CDR3 protein. The sample carries 350,000 to 450,000 distinct CDR3 sequences, around a fifth recorded once. With 2 bases removed from V and 5 bases from J, the gap between germline ends came to 10 bases. CDR3 size: 13 residues. The germline V gene has CDR1 SGHRS and CDR2 YFSETQ. Sample time point: persistent/refractory GD, antithyroid drugs over 5 years with positive TRAb. After RNA was extracted from PBMCs, the TCR library was made from it. This clonotype was detected a few times.

This TCR derives from a female donor with Graves disease. Here the sequenced sample was peripheral blood mononuclear cells (PBMCs), taken when the disease was refractory, from a patient treated with antithyroid drugs. The rearrangement links TRBV5-1 to TRBJ1-1; TRBD1 is a possible D gene (5 bases). This CDR3 reads CASSFGGKTEAFF. The CDR3 DNA sequence: TGCGCCAGCAGCTTTGGGGGTAAGACTGAAGCTTTCTTT.